This TCR beta chain was found in a study of response to subunit inactivated influenza vaccine (dated by TCRdb to 2016 to 2018). As for the study more broadly: Deep quantitative profiling of the T cell receptor repertoire was used in the study to follow responses to a trivalent subunit inactivated influenza vaccine. What the study reported, not specific to this receptor: According to the authors, only a limited number of new T cells may be recruited by each seasonal influenza vaccination.

The library was prepared using RT-PCR. The data were produced on an Illumina HiSeq 2500. Starting from the raw public reads, TCRdb applied fastp trimming at Q25, assembled clones with MiXCR and retained in-frame beta chains. Rows matching on CDR3 protein sequence are summarized as one entry with the most common DNA and genes. For this sample the table gives about 520,000 distinct CDR3 sequences, of which 7.2% were detected only once. Around 13% of the sample rests with the top ten. This clonotype was detected a few times. Its antigen remains undetermined. Qualities for individual bases were not recorded, and no much larger clone is one base off. The CDR3 has 16 amino acids, counting the end cysteine and phenylalanine. The sequence is cut down to CDR3 DNA, 48 bases in frame from base 1. The germline V gene supplies CDR1 SGHAT and CDR2 FQNNGV. Trimming takes 1 base from V and 5 bases from J, and the germline ends sit 17 bases apart.

This sequence uses TRBV11-2 and TRBJ1-1, with TRBD1 perhaps the D gene, on 6 matching bases. Sequences were derived from PBMCs from blood, sampled roughly 24 months after vaccination. The TCR was taken from a man between 50 and 70 years old who received an inactivated influenza vaccine. Donor details come from another sample of the same person, matched by shared clones. In nucleotide form, the sequence is TGTGCCAGCAGCTTAGGGGCCAACAGGGAGAAGACTGAAGCTTTCTTT. This is translated as CASSLGANREKTEAFF.